This T cell receptor (beta chain) was observed in a study of control samples from healthy donors and cancer patients. Produced via immunoSEQ multiplex PCR; TCRdb's table is partial and in-frame only. Altogether approximately 150,000 clones are present, about 90% being singletons, with the ten largest covering approximately 1.8%. Between the trimmed V and J ends, which lost 5 bases and 4 bases, there was a span of 17 bases. The V gene's germline CDR1 is SGHAT and CDR2 FQNNGV. This CDR3 region has 15 residues. The V and J genes are TRBV11-2 and TRBJ1-1, with D possibly being TRBD1 (5 bases). This receptor was taken from a man aged 18 to 29 in good health. The sequenced sample consisted of blood. CDR3 in DNA: TGTGCCAGCAGCCAAAGGGACCCCGGGAGCACTGAAGCTTTCTTT. This encodes CASSQRDPGSTEAFF.